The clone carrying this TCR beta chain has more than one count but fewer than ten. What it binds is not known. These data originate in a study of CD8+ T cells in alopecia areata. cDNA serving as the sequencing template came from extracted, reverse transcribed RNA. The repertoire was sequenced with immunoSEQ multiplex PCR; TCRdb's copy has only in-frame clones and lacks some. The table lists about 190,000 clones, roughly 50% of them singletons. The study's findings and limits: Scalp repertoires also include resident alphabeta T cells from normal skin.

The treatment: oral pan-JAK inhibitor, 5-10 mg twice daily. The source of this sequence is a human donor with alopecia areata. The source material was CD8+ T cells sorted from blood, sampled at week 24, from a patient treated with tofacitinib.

The CDR3 loop reads CSVGVPNYGYTF. The CDR3 nucleotides are TGCAGCGTTGGGGTCCCTAACTATGGCTACACCTTC. The V and J genes are TRBV29-1 and TRBJ1-2; D ambiguous. The CDR3 extends over 12 amino acids. Germline CDR1 and CDR2: SQVTM and ANQGSEA. V was clipped by 4 bases and J by 0 bases, with 6 bases between them.